This section outlines one T cell receptor beta chain sequence together with its context. Its antigen is still unknown. Base qualities are not at hand, and no much larger clone is one base apart. These data are taken from a study of shared clonotypes between healthy human individuals (dated by TCRdb to 2018 to 2021). Looking at the study overall: The cohort comprised two women and a few men aged 18 to 49 years. Different laboratories and diverse techniques were used to prepare libraries and sequence TCR repertoires, to increase sequencing depth and limit assay-specific biases. For each donor, CD4 naive and CD4 memory were each run on three plates, CD8 naive on two plates, and CD8 memory on one plate. Each donor's leukapheresis produced roughly between roughly 0.9 and 8.9 billion PBMCs. To estimate repertoire size and how much clonotype sharing occurs between individuals, the study deeply sequenced the blood TCR repertoires of about 5 healthy adults. Overall results and qualifications from the work: When several donors were compared, the shared fraction of clonotypes was about 5% for naive CD4, 3.5% for naive CD8, roughly 2.5% for memory CD4, and approximately 0.4% for memory CD8. Pairwise subsampling led to the expectation that sequencing depth would affect the degree of clonotype sharing among donors. The small number of donors limited the genetic and exposure-history diversity represented. Clonotypes shared by all four sorted-subset donors showed higher generation probabilities than non-shared clonotypes. Only blood was sampled, and tissue TCR repertoires likely differ from those in blood. Rarefaction of sorted-subset datasets indicated incomplete sequencing despite the large sequencing depth. Naive subsets generally had larger estimated clonotype richness than memory subsets.

Healthy HIV-negative adults with no recently reported acute infections or vaccinations were included as donors. Every donor was a Caucasian adult living in Nashville, Tennessee, USA. CD4+ T cells were enriched by magnetic negative selection, after which naive cells were positively selected on CD45RA and the negative fraction was taken as the memory subset. After blood collection by leukapheresis, PBMCs were isolated using Ficoll-Histopaque density gradient centrifugation and then cryopreserved in the vapor phase of liquid nitrogen. Analytical flow cytometry was used to check the purity and quantity of each magnetically sorted T cell population. Genomic DNA was isolated from each sorted fraction and quantified by UV absorbance on a Nanodrop 2000c. Relative to germline, V is missing 4 bases and J is missing 4 bases, with 9 bases of the junction outside any gene match. From the germline V gene, CDR1 is SGHRS and CDR2 is YFSETQ. From the cysteine through the phenylalanine, the CDR3 covers 15 amino acids. Left in the record is the CDR3 DNA by itself, 45 bases read in frame from the first base.

Using the deep immunoSEQ assay, multiplex PCR amplified TCR CDR3 regions from genomic DNA. For each cell subset, the extracted genomic DNA was distributed evenly across all wells of several immunoSEQ 96-well plates, and each plate served as one replicate. For sorted subsets, around 200 ng genomic DNA, equal to 30,000 or so T cell genomes, was loaded into each replicate PCR. The purified libraries were quantified using a Qubit 3.0 fluorometer, sized with a Bioanalyzer 2100, and then quantified again using the KAPA Library Quantification kit. Each immunoSEQ 96-well plate was sequenced on its own single-read 150-cycle Illumina NextSeq 550 flow cell. As for how the authors treated the data: The immunoSEQ output contained only junctional sequences without quality scores, so filtering could not match that applied to full-length reads. Sequences were annotated with PyIR, a Python wrapper for IgBLAST v1.9, using IMGT germline references to assign V/J genes and CDR3. Reads were filtered out if the reads had weak V/J assignments (E-value above 1e-6), no CDR3, stop codons, out-of-frame junctions, or ambiguous translated residues. V3J clonotypes were defined as sequences sharing an identical inferred V gene, J gene, and CDR3 amino acid sequence. The percentage overlap between two repertoires was calculated by dividing the number of shared unique clonotypes by the size of the smaller repertoire. Richness of each repertoire was evaluated using RTK rarefaction, the Chao1 estimator, and Recon v2.1 estimates of unobserved clonotypes. For all TCRbeta clonotypes obtained by the gDNA method from four donors, generation probabilities were computed with OLGA. In its TCRdb copy, this immuneACCESS table keeps in-frame sequences only and misses some clones. Where compared with another copy, unresolved V genes explain less than half of these, and the others have no known cause. V and J calls and clone size come straight from that table; D and trimming were deduced from the DNA. A total of around 2,000,000 clones appear in this sample, 85% to 95% of them only once. 0.1% to 0.15% of the sample is held by the ten biggest clonotypes.

The sequenced material came from naive CD4+ T cells sorted from blood. The cell subset or site label, as the study defines it: CD45RA+ positively selected. The receptor was isolated from a man younger than 35 in good health. Recombination linked TRBV5-1 to TRBJ2-7; the junction holds 9 bases that match TRBD1. The DNA sequence is as follows: TGCGCCAGCAGCGCGGGACAGGGAAGTCTATACGAGCAGTACTTC. This codes for CASSAGQGSLYEQYF.